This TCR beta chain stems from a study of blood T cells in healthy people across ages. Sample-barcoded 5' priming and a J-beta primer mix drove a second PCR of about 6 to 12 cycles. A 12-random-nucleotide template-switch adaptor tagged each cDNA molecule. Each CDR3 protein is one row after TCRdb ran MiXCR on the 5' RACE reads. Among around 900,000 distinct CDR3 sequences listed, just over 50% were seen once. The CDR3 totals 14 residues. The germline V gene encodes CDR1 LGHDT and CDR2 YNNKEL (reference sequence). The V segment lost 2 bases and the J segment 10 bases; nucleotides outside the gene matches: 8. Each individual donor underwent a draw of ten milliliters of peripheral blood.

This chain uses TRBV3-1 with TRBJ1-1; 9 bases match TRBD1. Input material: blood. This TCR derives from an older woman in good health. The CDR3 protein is CASSQTGGAVGAFF. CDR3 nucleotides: TGTGCCAGCAGCCAAACAGGGGGCGCGGTTGGAGCTTTCTTT.